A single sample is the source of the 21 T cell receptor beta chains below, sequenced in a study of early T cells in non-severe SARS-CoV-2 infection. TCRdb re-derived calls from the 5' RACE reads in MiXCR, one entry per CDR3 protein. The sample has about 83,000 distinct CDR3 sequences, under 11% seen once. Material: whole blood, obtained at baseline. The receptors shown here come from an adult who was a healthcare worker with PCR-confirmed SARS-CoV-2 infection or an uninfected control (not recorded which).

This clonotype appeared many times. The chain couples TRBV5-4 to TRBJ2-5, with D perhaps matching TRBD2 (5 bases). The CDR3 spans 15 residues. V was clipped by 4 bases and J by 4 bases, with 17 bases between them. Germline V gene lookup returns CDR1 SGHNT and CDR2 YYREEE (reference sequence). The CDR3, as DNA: TGTGCCAGCAGCCCCCCACAGAGTCGGGGAGAGACCCAGTACTTC. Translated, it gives CASSPPQSRGETQYF.

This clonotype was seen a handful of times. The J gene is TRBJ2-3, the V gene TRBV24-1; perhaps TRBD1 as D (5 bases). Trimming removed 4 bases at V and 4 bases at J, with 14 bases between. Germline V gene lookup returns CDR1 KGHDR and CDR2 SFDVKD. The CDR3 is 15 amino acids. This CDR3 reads CATSERTVGADTQYF. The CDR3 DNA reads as TGTGCCACCAGTGAACGAACAGTAGGGGCAGATACGCAGTATTTT.

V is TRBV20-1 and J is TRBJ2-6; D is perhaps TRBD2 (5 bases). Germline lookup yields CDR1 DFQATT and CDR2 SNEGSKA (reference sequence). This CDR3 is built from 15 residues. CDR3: CGGAGYGSGANVLTF. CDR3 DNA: TGCGGAGGTGCAGGTTACGGCTCTGGGGCCAACGTCCTGACTTTC.

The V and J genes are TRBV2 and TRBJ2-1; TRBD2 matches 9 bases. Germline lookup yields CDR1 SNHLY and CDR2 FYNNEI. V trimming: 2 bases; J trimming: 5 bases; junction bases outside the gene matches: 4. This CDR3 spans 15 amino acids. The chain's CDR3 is CASSESRGGDNEQFF. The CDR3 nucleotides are TGTGCCAGCAGTGAATCTCGCGGGGGGGACAATGAGCAGTTCTTC.

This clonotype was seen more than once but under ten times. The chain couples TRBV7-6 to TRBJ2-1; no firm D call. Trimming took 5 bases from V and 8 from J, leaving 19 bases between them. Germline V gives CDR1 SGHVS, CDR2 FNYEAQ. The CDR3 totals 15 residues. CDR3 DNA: TGTGCCAGCAGCGCTCGACTCTACGATGGGGATGAGCAGTTCTTC. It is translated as CASSARLYDGDEQFF.

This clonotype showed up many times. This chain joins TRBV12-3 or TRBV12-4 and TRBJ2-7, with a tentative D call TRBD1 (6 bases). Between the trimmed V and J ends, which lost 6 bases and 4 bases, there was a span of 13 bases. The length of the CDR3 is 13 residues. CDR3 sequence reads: CASSPRGSYEQYF. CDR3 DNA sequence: TGTGCCAGCAGCCCCAGGGGCTCGTACGAGCAGTACTTC.

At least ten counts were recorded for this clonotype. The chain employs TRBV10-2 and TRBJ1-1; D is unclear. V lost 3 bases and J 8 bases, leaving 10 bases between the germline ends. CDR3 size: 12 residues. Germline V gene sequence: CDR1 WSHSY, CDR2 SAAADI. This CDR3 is CASSDIGQEAFF. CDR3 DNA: TGCGCCAGCAGTGATATAGGCCAAGAAGCTTTCTTT.

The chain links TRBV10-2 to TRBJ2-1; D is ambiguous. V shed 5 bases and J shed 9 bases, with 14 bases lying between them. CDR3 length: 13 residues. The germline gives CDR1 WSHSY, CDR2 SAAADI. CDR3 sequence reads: CASSLTRPSEQFF. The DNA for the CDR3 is TGCGCCAGCAGTCTGACCCGCCCTTCTGAGCAGTTCTTC.

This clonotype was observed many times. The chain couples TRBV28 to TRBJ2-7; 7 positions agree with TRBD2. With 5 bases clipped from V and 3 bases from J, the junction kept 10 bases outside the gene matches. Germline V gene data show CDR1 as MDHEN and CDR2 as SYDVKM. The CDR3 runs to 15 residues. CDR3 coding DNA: TGTGCCAGCAGTGTTACCCAGACTAGCTTCTACGAGCAGTACTTC. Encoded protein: CASSVTQTSFYEQYF.

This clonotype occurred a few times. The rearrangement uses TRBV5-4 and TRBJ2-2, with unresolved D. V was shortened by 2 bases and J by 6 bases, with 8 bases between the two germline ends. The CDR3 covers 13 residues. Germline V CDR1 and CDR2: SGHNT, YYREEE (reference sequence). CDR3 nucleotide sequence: TGTGCCAGCAGCTTTATAGTCGCCGGGGAGCTGTTTTTT. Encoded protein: CASSFIVAGELFF.

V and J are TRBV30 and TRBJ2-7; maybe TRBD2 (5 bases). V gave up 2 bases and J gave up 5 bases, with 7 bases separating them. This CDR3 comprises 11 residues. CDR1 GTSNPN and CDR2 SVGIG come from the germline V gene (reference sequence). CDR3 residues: CAWSQADEQYF. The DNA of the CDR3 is TGTGCCTGGAGTCAAGCGGACGAGCAGTACTTC.

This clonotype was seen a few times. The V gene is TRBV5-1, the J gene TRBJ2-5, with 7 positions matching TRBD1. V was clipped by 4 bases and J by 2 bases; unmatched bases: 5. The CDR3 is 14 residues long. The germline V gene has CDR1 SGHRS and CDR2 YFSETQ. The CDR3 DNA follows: TGCGCCAGCAGCCCGGGACAGCCTCAAGAGACCCAGTACTTC. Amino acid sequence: CASSPGQPQETQYF.

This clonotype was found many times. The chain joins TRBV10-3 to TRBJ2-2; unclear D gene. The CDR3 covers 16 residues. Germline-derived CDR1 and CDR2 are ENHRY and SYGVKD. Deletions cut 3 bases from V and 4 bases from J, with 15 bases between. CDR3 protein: CAISDVVALGTGELFF. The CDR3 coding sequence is TGTGCCATCAGTGATGTGGTGGCCCTGGGCACCGGGGAGCTGTTTTTT.

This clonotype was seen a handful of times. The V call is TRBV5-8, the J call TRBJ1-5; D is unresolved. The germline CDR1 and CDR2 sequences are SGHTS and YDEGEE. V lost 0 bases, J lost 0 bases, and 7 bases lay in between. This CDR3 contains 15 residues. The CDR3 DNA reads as TGTGCCAGCAGCTTGGTTGGGTATAGCAATCAGCCCCAGCATTTT. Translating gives CASSLVGYSNQPQHF.

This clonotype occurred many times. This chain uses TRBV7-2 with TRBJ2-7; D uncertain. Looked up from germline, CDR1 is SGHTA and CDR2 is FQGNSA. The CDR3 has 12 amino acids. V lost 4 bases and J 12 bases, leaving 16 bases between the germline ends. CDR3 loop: CASSSPLSPLYF. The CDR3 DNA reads TGTGCCAGCAGCTCGCCGTTATCCCCCCTGTACTTC.

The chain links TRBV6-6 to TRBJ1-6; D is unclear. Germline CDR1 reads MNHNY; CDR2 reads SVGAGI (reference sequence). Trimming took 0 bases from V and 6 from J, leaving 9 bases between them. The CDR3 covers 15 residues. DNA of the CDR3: TGTGCCAGCAGTTACTCCGGGTCAGCTAATTCACCCCTCCACTTT. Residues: CASSYSGSANSPLHF.

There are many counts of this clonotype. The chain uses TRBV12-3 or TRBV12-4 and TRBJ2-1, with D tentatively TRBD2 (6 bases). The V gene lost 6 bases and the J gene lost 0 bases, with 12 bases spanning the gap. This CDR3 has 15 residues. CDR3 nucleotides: TGTGCCAGCAGAACCGACGGGAGCTCCTACAATGAGCAGTTCTTC. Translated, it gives CASRTDGSSYNEQFF.

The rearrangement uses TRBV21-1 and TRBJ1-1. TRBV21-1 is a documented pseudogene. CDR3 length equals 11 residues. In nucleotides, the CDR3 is TGTGCCAGCAGCAAGCTCTCGCAAGCTTTCTTT. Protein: CASSKLSQAFF.

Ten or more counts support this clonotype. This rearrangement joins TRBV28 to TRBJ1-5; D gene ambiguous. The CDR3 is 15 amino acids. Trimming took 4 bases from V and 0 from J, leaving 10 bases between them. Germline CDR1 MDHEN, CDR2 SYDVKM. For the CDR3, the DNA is TGTGCCAGCAGTTCCTCTCCCTATAGCAATCAGCCCCAGCATTTT. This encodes CASSSSPYSNQPQHF.

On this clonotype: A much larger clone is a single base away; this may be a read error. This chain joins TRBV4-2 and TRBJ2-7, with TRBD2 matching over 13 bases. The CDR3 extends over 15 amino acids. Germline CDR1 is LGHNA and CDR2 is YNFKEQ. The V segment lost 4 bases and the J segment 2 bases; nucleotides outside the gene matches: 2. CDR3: CASSPGLAGAYEQYF. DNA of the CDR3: TGTGCCAGCAGCCCCGGACTAGCGGGAGCCTACGAGCAGTACTTC.

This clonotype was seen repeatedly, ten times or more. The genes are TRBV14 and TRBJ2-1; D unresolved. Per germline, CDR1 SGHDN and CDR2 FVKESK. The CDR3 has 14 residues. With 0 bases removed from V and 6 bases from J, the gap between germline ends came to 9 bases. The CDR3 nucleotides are TGTGCCAGCAGCCAAGATGTTCACCGCAATGAGCAGTTCTTC. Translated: CASSQDVHRNEQFF.